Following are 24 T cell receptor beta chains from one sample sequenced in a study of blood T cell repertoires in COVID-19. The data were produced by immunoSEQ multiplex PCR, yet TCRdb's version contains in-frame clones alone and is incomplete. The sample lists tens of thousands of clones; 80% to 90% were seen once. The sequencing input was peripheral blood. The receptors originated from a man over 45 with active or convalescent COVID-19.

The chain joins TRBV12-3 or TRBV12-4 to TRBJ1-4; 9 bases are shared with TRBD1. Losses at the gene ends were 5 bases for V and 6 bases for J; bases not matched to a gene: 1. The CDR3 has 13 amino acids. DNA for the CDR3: TGTGCCAGCAGTGGACAGGGGCATGAAAAACTGTTTTTT. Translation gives CASSGQGHEKLFF.

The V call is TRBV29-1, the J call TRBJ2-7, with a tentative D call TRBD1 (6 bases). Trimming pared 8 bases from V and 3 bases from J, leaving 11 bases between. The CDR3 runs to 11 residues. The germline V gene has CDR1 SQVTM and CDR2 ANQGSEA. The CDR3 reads CSFRDNYEQYF. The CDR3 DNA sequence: TGCAGCTTCCGGGACAACTACGAGCAGTACTTC.

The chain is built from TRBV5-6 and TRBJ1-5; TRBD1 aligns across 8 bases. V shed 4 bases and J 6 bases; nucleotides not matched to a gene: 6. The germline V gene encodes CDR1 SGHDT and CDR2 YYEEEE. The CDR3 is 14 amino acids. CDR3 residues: CASSERTGSQPQHF. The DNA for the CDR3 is TGTGCCAGCAGCGAAAGGACAGGGTCTCAGCCCCAGCATTTT.

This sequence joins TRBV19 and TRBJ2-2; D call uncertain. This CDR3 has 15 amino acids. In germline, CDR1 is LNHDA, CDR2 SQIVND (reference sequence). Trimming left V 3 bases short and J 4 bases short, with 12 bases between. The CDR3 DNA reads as TGTGCCAGTAGTATGGTACTATTGGTCACCGGGGAGCTGTTTTTT. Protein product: CASSMVLLVTGELFF.

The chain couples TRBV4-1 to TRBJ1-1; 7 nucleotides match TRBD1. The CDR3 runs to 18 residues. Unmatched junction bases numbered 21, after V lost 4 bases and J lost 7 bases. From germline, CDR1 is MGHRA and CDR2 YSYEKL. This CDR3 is CASSRSTTGALGLNEAFF. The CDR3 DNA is TGCGCCAGCAGCCGAAGTACCACAGGGGCACTCGGTTTGAATGAAGCTTTCTTT.

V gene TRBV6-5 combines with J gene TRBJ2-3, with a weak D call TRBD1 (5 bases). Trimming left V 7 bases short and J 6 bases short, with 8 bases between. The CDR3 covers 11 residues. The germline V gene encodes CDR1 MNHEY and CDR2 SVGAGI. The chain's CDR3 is CASKGLDTQYF. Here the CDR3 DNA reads TGTGCCAGCAAGGGGCTGGATACGCAGTATTTT.

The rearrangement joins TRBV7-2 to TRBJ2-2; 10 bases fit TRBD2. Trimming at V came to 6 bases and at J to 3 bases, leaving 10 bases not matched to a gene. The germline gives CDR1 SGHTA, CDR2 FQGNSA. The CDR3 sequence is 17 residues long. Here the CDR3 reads CASSFRELAGYTGELFF. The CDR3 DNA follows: TGTGCCAGCAGTTTTAGAGAACTAGCGGGATACACCGGGGAGCTGTTTTTT.

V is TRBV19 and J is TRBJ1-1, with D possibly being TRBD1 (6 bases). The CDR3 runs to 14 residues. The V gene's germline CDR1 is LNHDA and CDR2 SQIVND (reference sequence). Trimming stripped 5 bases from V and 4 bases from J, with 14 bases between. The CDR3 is CASSLPPRGTEAFF. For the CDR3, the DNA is TGTGCCAGTAGTCTTCCCCCCAGGGGCACTGAAGCTTTCTTT.

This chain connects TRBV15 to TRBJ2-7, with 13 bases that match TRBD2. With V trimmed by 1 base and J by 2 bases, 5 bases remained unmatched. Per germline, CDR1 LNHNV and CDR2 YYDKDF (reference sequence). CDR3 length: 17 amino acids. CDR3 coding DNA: TGTGCCACCAGCAGAGGGACTAGCGGGAGAAAGGCCTACGAGCAGTACTTC. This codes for CATSRGTSGRKAYEQYF.

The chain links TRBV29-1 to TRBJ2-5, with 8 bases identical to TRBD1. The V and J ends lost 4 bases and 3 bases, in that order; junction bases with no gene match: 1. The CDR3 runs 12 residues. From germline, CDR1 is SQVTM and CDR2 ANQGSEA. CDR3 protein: CSVGTGKETQYF. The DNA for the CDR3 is TGCAGCGTTGGGACAGGGAAAGAGACCCAGTACTTC.

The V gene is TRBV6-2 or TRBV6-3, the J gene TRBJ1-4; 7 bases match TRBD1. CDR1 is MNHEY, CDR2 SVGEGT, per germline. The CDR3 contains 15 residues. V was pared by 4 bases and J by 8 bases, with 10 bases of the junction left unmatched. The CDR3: CASSSSAGGKEKLFF. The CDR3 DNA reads TGTGCCAGCAGTTCGTCGGCAGGGGGAAAAGAAAAACTGTTTTTT.

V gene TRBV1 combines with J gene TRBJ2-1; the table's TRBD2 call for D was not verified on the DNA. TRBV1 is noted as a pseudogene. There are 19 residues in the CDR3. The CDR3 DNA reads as TGCACCAGCAGCCAAGGAACCGGGACTAGCGGGAGTTTCTACAATGAGCAGTTCTTC. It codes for CTSSQGTGTSGSFYNEQFF.

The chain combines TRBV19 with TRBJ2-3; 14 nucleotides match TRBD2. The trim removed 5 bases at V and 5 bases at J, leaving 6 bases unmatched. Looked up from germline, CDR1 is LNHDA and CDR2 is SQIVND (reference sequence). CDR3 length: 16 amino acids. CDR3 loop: CASSPRTSGGIDTQYF. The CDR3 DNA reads TGTGCCAGTAGTCCACGGACTAGCGGGGGGATAGATACGCAGTATTTT.

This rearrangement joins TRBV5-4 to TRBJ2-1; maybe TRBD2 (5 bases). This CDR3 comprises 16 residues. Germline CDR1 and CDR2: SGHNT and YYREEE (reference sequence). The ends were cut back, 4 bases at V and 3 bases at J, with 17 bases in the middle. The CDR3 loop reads CASSPPALAGYNEQFF. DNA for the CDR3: TGTGCCAGCAGCCCCCCGGCCCTGGCGGGCTACAATGAGCAGTTCTTC.

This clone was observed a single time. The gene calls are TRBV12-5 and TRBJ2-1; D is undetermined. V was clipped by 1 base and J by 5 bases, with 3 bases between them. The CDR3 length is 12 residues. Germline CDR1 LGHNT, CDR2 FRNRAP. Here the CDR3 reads CASGLANNEQFF. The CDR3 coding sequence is TGTGCTAGTGGTTTGGCCAACAATGAGCAGTTCTTC.

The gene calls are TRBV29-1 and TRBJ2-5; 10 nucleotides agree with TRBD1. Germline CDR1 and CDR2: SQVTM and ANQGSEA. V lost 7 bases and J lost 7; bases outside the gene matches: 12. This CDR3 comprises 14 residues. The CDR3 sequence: CSALSRDRGGTQYF. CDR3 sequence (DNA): TGCAGCGCCCTCTCCCGGGACAGGGGAGGGACCCAGTACTTC.

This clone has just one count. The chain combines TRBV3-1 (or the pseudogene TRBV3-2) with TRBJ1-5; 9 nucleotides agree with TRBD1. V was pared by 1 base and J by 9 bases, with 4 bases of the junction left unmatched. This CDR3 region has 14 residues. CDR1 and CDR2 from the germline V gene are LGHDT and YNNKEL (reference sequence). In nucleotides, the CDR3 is TGTGCCAGCAGCCAAGGACAGGGGGTTGGGCCCCAGCATTTT. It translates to CASSQGQGVGPQHF.

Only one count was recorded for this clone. CDR3 sequence reads: CASSQEGAGTDTQYF. In nucleotides, the CDR3 is TGTGCCAGCAGCCAAGAAGGAGCGGGCACAGATACGCAGTATTTT. The rearrangement joins TRBV3-1 (or the pseudogene TRBV3-2) to TRBJ2-3, with D maybe TRBD2 (5 bases). Germline lookup yields CDR1 LGHDT and CDR2 YNNKEL (reference sequence). This CDR3 comprises 15 residues. V lost 0 bases, J lost 1 base, and 8 bases lay in between.

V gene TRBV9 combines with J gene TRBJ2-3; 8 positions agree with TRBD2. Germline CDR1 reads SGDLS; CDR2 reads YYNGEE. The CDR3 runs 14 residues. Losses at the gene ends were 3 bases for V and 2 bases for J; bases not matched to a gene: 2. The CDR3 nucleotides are TGTGCCAGCAGCGCCGGGGGGGTCACAGATACGCAGTATTTT. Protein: CASSAGGVTDTQYF.

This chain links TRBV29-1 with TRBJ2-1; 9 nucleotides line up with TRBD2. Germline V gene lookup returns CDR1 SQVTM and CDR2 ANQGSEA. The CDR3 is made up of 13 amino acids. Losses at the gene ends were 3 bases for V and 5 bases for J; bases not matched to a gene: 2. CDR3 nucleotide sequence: TGCAGCGTTGAGCGGGGGGGAAACAATGAGCAGTTCTTC. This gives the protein CSVERGGNNEQFF.

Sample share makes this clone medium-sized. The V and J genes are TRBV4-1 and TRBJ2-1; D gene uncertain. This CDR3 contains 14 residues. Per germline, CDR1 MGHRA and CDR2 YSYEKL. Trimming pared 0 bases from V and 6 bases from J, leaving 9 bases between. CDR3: CASSQEAGSNEQFF. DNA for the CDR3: TGCGCCAGCAGCCAAGAAGCAGGTAGCAATGAGCAGTTCTTC.

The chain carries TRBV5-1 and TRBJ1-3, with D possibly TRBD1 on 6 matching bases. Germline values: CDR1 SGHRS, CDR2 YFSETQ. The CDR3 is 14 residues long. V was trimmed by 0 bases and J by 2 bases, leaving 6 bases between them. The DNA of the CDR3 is TGCGCCAGCAGCTTGGACAGGGCTGGAAACACCATATATTTT. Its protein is CASSLDRAGNTIYF.

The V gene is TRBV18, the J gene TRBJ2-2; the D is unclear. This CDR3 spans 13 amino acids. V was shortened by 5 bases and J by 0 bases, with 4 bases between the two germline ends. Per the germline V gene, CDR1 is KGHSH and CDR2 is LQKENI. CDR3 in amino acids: CASSSSNTGELFF. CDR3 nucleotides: TGTGCCAGCTCATCATCGAACACCGGGGAGCTGTTTTTT.

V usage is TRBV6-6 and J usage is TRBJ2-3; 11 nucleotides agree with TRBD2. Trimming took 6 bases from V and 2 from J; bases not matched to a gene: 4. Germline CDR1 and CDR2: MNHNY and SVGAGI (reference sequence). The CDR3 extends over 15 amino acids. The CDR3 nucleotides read TGTGCCAGCAGAGATAGCGGGGGGGCCACAGATACGCAGTATTTT. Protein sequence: CASRDSGGATDTQYF.